This TCR beta chain was captured in a study of shared clonotypes between healthy human individuals. Using immunoSEQ multiplex PCR, the repertoire was profiled, and TCRdb retains in-frame clones only, with some absent. The repertoire consists of some 2,500,000 clones, with 85% to 95% occurring once and the leading ten covering 0.3% to 0.4%. This CDR3 spans 14 amino acids. CDR1 is SNHLY and CDR2 is FYNNEI in the germline V gene. Trimming took off 7 bases at V and 0 bases at J, with 11 bases between the two ends. The sequence was collected from a young man in good health. Some clones in this sample may be carry-over from other donors' samples. The chain joins TRBV2 to TRBJ2-3; no clear D. The sample comprised naive CD4+ T cells from PBMCs. Described subset: CD45RA+ positively selected. Here the CDR3 DNA reads TGTGCCAGCAAGATGGACCAAAGCACAGATACGCAGTATTTT. Its translation: CASKMDQSTDTQYF.